The 14 T cell receptor beta chains presented below share a single source sample, sequenced in a study of cytomegalovirus exposure and HLA in healthy donors. This PCR relied on a set of 60 Vbeta primers and 13 Jbeta primers. Produced via immunoSEQ multiplex PCR; TCRdb's table is partial and in-frame only. Seen here are some 150,000 clones, around 70% observed once, and the top ten hold about 1.5%. The sample taken for sequencing was PBMCs. These TCRs come from a woman aged 30 to 39 in good health and CMV-seronegative.

The chain is built from TRBV28 and TRBJ1-4; no reliable D call. Between the trimmed V and J ends, which lost 4 bases and 13 bases, there was a span of 10 bases. This CDR3 has 11 residues. Germline V gives CDR1 MDHEN, CDR2 SYDVKM. CDR3 in amino acids: CASSSRTLLFF. The CDR3 bases are TGTGCCAGCAGTTCCAGGACTTTACTGTTTTTT.

The chain joins TRBV16 to TRBJ1-2; 7 nucleotides match TRBD1. Germline lookup yields CDR1 KGHSY and CDR2 FQNENV. The length of the CDR3 is 15 residues. With 2 bases clipped from V and 7 bases from J, the junction kept 10 bases outside the gene matches. The CDR3 reads CASSQARQGPIGYTF. Written as DNA, the CDR3 is TGTGCCAGCAGCCAAGCTCGACAGGGCCCTATTGGCTACACCTTC.

This chain joins TRBV7-8 and TRBJ2-5; 7 positions match TRBD2. The CDR3 sequence is 20 residues long. CDR1 and CDR2 from the germline V gene are SGHVS and FQNEAQ. The junction had 17 bases not matched to a gene; V was cut back by 1 base and J by 0 bases. The chain's CDR3 is CASSLGAGPHRYPYQETQYF. Here the CDR3 DNA reads TGTGCCAGCAGCTTAGGAGCGGGGCCCCACAGGTACCCGTACCAAGAGACCCAGTACTTC.

This sequence joins TRBV7-9 and TRBJ1-2; D is unresolved. The CDR3 spans 14 residues. Germline assignment: CDR1 SEHNR and CDR2 FQNEAQ (reference sequence). Deletions cut 1 base from V and 3 bases from J, with 9 bases between. Written as DNA, the CDR3 is TGTGCCAGCAGCTTAGGTCGAGACTACTATGGCTACACCTTC. This gives the protein CASSLGRDYYGYTF.

The gene calls are TRBV14 and TRBJ2-5; 8 nucleotides agree with TRBD1. CDR1 and CDR2 (germline): SGHDN, FVKESK. V lost 3 bases and J lost 1; bases outside the gene matches: 7. The CDR3 contains 16 residues. DNA for the CDR3: TGTGCCAGCAGCCAGTGGACAGGGATGATCCAAGAGACCCAGTACTTC. Its protein product is CASSQWTGMIQETQYF.

The chain couples TRBV5-4 to TRBJ1-6, with TRBD1 matching 9 bases. The germline V gene has CDR1 SGHNT and CDR2 YYREEE (reference sequence). The CDR3 contains 13 residues. Germline trimming cut 4 bases from V and 11 bases from J; bases unmatched to any gene: 4. CDR3 DNA sequence: TGTGCCAGCAGCATGGGACAGGGAGCACCCCTCCACTTT. Translating gives CASSMGQGAPLHF.

J is TRBJ1-3 and V is TRBV9; D gene ambiguous. The CDR3 runs to 12 residues. The V end was cut by 4 bases, the J end by 7 bases, with 9 bases between. Germline assignment: CDR1 SGDLS and CDR2 YYNGEE. CDR3 DNA sequence: TGTGCCAGCAGCCCGCGCCGGAACACCATATATTTT. Translated: CASSPRRNTIYF.

About this clone: Other DNA sequences of this sample code for an identical CDR3. CDR3 sequence (DNA): TGTGCCAGTAGGAATGGACTAGCGGGCACAGATACGCAGTATTTT. Its protein product is CASRNGLAGTDTQYF. The V call is TRBV19, the J call TRBJ2-3; 10 nucleotides align to TRBD2. This CDR3 region has 15 residues. The J segment lost 1 base and the V segment lost 6 bases, leaving 4 bases of the junction unmatched. From germline, CDR1 is LNHDA and CDR2 SQIVND (reference sequence).

This sequence joins TRBV28 and TRBJ2-2, with 8 bases aligning to TRBD1. Per the germline V gene, CDR1 is MDHEN and CDR2 is SYDVKM. This CDR3 region has 17 residues. Trimming took 5 bases from V and 1 from J; bases not matched to a gene: 9. Here the CDR3 reads CASSPADGQGNTGELFF. In DNA form, the CDR3 reads TGTGCCAGCAGTCCAGCAGACGGACAGGGGAACACCGGGGAGCTGTTTTTT.

This clone is a singleton in its sample. The chain combines TRBV5-1 with TRBJ2-2, with 7 bases that match TRBD1. Germline V gives CDR1 SGHRS, CDR2 YFSETQ. After removal of 3 bases from V and 2 bases from J, the junction contained 7 bases not matched to a gene. The CDR3 is 16 residues long. The CDR3 sequence is CASSSGQAINTGELFF. The CDR3 bases are TGCGCCAGCAGCTCAGGACAGGCGATTAACACCGGGGAGCTGTTTTTT.

The CDR3 protein is CASSLGQLNGNTIYF. The CDR3 DNA follows: TGTGCCAGCAGCTTAGGGCAATTGAACGGAAACACCATATATTTT. The V gene is TRBV7-9, the J gene TRBJ1-3; no reliable D call. The V end was cut by 1 base, the J end by 4 bases, with 11 bases between. CDR1 and CDR2 from the germline V gene are SEHNR and FQNEAQ (reference sequence). CDR3 length: 15 residues.

The chain combines TRBV27 with TRBJ1-2; 8 bases match TRBD1. Germline V gene lookup returns CDR1 MNHEY and CDR2 SMNVEV (reference sequence). V lost 5 bases to trimming and J lost 4 bases; unmatched junction nucleotides: 12. CDR3 length: 16 residues. The CDR3 nucleotides are TGTGCCAGCAGTCCACAAGGACAGGGCATCGGCTATGGCTACACCTTC. This translates into CASSPQGQGIGYGYTF.

Here the CDR3 reads CASRQGQGAQNEQFF. CDR3 coding DNA: TGTGCCAGCAGACAGGGACAGGGGGCGCAAAATGAGCAGTTCTTC. The J gene is TRBJ2-1, the V gene TRBV7-9, with 12 bases aligning to TRBD1. CDR1 SEHNR and CDR2 FQNEAQ come from the germline V gene (reference sequence). V was clipped by 6 bases and J by 7 bases; unmatched bases: 7. The CDR3 loop spans 15 amino acids.

This chain connects TRBV11-2 to TRBJ2-2; TRBD2 aligns across 15 bases. The CDR3 runs to 19 residues. Trimming removed 5 bases from V and 8 bases from J; junction bases left unmatched: 15. Germline CDR1 SGHAT, CDR2 FQNNGV. CDR3 region: CASSRGLAGGGATRGELFF. CDR3 sequence (DNA): TGTGCCAGCAGCCGGGGACTAGCGGGGGGCGGGGCGACGAGGGGGGAGCTGTTTTTT.